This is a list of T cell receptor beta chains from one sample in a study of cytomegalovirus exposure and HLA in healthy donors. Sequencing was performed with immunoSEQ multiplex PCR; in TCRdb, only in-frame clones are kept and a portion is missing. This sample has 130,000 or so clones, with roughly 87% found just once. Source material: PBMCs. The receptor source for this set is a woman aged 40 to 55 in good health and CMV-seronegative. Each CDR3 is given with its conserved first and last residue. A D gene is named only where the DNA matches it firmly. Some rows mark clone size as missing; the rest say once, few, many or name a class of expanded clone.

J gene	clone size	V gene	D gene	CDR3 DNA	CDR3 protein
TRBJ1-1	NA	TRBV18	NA	TGTGCCAGCTCAAGACAGATAAACACTGAAGCTTTCTTT	CASSRQINTEAFF
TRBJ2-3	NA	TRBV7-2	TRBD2	TGTGCCAGCAGCGCCCCTAGCGGGAGTTCAGATACGCAGTATTTT	CASSAPSGSSDTQYF
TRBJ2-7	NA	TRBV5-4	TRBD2	TGTGCCAGCCGAGCGGGAGTGGGGGTGGGTCGCGGCGAGCAGTACTTC	CASRAGVGVGRGEQYF
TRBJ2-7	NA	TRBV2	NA	TGTGCCAGCAGTGAATTCAGCGACAGTCCATCCGAGCAGTACTTC	CASSEFSDSPSEQYF
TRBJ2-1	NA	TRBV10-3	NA	TGTGCCATCAGTGACAGCGTTAGCTCCTACAATGAGCAGTTCTTC	CAISDSVSSYNEQFF
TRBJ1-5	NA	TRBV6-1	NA	TGTGCCAGCAGTGTGCAATCGCGTCAGCCCCAGCATTTT	CASSVQSRQPQHF
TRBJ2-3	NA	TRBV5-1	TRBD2	TGCGCCAGCAGCTTCAACGCGGGAGGGCCAGGAAGCACAGATACGCAGTATTTT	CASSFNAGGPGSTDTQYF
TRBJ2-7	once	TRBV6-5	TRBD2	TGTGCCAGCAGTTACTCGATGGCTAGCGGGTCCTACGAGCAGTACTTC	CASSYSMASGSYEQYF
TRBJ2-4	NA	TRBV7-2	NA	TGTGCCAGCAGCTTTTCACCGGGGATTCAGTACTTC	CASSFSPGIQYF
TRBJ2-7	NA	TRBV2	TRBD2	TGTGCCAGCAACAGCGGGAGTTACGAGCAGTACTTC	CASNSGSYEQYF
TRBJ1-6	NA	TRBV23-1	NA	TGCGCCAGCAGTCGGGCCGATTGGAATTCACCCCTCCACTTT	CASSRADWNSPLHF
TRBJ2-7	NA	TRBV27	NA	TGTGCCAGCAGTTTCACAGGGAACTACGAGCAGTACTTC	CASSFTGNYEQYF
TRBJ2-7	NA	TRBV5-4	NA	TGTGCCAGCAGCTTGCTGGGACAAGCCTACGAGCAGTACTTC	CASSLLGQAYEQYF
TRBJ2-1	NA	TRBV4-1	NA	TGCGCCAGCAGCCAAGCCGGGAACTCCTACAATGAGCAGTTCTTC	CASSQAGNSYNEQFF
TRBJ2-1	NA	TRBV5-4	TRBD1	TGTGCCAGCAGCTTAGACAGGGCCTACAATGAGCAGTTCTTC	CASSLDRAYNEQFF
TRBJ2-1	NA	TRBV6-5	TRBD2	TGTGCCAGCAGTTACTCGGGGGGGAAAGACAATGAGCAGTTCTTC	CASSYSGGKDNEQFF
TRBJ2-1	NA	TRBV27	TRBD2	TGTGCCAGCAGTTCGGGACTAGCGGGAGTGGGAGAGCAGTTCTTC	CASSSGLAGVGEQFF
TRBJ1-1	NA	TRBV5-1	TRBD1	TGCGCCAGCAGCTTACAGGGGGCGAACACTGAAGCTTTCTTT	CASSLQGANTEAFF
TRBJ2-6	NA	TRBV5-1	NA	TGCGCCAGCAGCTTGGTTGTCGGTGACTCTGGGGCCAACGTCCTGACTTTC	CASSLVVGDSGANVLTF
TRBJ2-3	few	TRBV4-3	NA	TGCGCCAGCAGCCAAGAATGGGCGAACACAGATACGCAGTATTTT	CASSQEWANTDTQYF
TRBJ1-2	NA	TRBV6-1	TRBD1	TGTGCCAGCAGAGCAGGGGGCACTAACTATGGCTACACCTTC	CASRAGGTNYGYTF
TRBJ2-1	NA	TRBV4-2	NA	TGTGCCAGCAGCCAAGTGATCTGGGCGGAGGAGGATGAGCAGTTCTTC	CASSQVIWAEEDEQFF
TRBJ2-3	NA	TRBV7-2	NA	TGTGCCAGCAGCTTAACATCGGATACGCAGTATTTT	CASSLTSDTQYF
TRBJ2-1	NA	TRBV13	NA	TGTGCCAGCAGCTTATCACTGGGAGGGGGTGAGCAGTTCTTC	CASSLSLGGGEQFF
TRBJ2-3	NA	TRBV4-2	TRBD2	TGTGCCAGCAGCCACAGCGGGATGGAAGATACGCAGTATTTT	CASSHSGMEDTQYF
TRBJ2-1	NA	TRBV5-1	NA	TGCGCCAGCAGCCCAGTCCAGGGTAATGAGCAGTTCTTC	CASSPVQGNEQFF
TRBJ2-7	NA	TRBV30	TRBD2	TGTGCCTGGAGCGCCCTAGCGGGAGGGCCCAACGAGCAGTACTTC	CAWSALAGGPNEQYF
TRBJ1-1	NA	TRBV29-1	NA	TGCAGCGTTGAGCGGGCAGGTAGGAGGGCTGAAGCTTTCTTT	CSVERAGRRAEAFF
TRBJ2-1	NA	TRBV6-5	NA	TGTGCCAGCAGTTCGGCGGGTTTCTACAATGAGCAGTTCTTC	CASSSAGFYNEQFF
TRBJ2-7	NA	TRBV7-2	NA	TGTGCCAGCAGCGTAATTACTGACTTATACGAGCAGTACTTC	CASSVITDLYEQYF
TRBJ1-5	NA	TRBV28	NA	TGTGCCAGCAGTTTTCTTTTCAGGGGCGGTCAGCCCCAGCATTTT	CASSFLFRGGQPQHF
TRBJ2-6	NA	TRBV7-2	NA	TGTGCCAGCAGCTTAACTAGTGGCTCTGGGGCCAACGTCCTGACTTTC	CASSLTSGSGANVLTF
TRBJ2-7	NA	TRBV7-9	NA	TGTTCCAGCAGCTTACAGACAGAATACGAGCAGTACTTC	CSSSLQTEYEQYF
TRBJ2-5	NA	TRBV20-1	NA	TGCAGTGCTACACTCGGAGAGACCCAGTACTTC	CSATLGETQYF
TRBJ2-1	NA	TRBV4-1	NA	TGCGCCAGCAGCCAAGATCCCGATCAGGACTCCTACAATGAGCAGTTCTTC	CASSQDPDQDSYNEQFF
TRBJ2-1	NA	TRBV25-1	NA	TGTGCCAGCAGCCTTTACAATGAGCAGTTCTTC	CASSLYNEQFF
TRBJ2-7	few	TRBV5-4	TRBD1	TGTGCCAGCAGCAAGGGACAGGGGAAGTACGAGCAGTACTTC	CASSKGQGKYEQYF
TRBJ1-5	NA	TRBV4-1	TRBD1	TGCGCCAGCAGCCAAGGGCCAGGACAGGGCGATCAGCCCCAGCATTTT	CASSQGPGQGDQPQHF
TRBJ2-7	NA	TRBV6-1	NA	TGTGCCAGCAGTGAAGTGGCGGAAACATCCTACGAGCAGTACTTC	CASSEVAETSYEQYF
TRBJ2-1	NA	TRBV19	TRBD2	TGTGCCAGTAGTATTGATACTAGCGGGAGGGCCCCCCATGAGCAGTTCTTC	CASSIDTSGRAPHEQFF
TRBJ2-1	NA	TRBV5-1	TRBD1	TGCGCCAGCAGCTTCCAACCGGGACAGGGTCGCAATGAGCAGTTCTTC	CASSFQPGQGRNEQFF
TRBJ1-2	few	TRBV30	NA	TGTGCCTGGAGGCTGGGGGGTGTCTATGGCTACACCTTC	CAWRLGGVYGYTF
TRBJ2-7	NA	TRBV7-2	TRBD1	TGTGCCAGCAGCGGACAGGTCCACGAGCAGTACTTC	CASSGQVHEQYF
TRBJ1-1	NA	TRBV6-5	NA	TGTGCCAGCAGTTACTCAGGGGAGAACACTGAAGCTTTCTTT	CASSYSGENTEAFF
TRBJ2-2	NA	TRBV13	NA	TGTGCCAGCAGCGTAAGCGCCTACATGAACACCGGGGAGCTGTTTTTT	CASSVSAYMNTGELFF
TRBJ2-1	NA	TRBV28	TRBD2	TGTGCCAGCAGTCTGGGGGGGGATGTAAATGAGCAGTTCTTC	CASSLGGDVNEQFF
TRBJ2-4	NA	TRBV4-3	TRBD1	TGCGCCAGCAGCCAAGAAGGGGGCAGGGGGAGTTTTGGCAAAAACATTCAGTACTTC	CASSQEGGRGSFGKNIQYF
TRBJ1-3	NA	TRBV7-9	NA	TGTGCCAGCAGCTTGACGACAGGAAACACCATATATTTT	CASSLTTGNTIYF
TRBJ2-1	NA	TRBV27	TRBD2	TGTGCCACCGCTAGCGGGAGCTCCTACAATGAGCAGTTCTTC	CATASGSSYNEQFF